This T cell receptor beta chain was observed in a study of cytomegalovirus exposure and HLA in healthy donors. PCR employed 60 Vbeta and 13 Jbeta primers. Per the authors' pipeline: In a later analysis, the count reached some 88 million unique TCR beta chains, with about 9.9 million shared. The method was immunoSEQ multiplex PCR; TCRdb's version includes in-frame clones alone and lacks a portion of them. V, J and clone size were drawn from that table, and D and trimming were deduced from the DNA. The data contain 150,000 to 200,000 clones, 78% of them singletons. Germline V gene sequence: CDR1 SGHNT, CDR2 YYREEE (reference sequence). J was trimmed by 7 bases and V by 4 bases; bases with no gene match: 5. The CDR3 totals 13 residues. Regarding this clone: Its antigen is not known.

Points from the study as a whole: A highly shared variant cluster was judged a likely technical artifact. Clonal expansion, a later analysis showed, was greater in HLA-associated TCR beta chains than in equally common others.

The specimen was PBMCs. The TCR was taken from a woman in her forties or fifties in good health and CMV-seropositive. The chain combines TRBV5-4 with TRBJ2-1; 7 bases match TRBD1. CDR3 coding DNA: TGTGCCAGCAGCCGACAGGGCCGGAATGAGCAGTTCTTC. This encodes CASSRQGRNEQFF. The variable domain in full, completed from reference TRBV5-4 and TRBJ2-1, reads ETGVTQSPTHLIKTRGQQVTLRCSSQSGHNTVSWYQQALGQGPQFIFQYYREEENGRGNFPPRFSGLQFPNYSSELNVNALELDDSALYLCASSRQGRNEQFFGPGTRLTVL.